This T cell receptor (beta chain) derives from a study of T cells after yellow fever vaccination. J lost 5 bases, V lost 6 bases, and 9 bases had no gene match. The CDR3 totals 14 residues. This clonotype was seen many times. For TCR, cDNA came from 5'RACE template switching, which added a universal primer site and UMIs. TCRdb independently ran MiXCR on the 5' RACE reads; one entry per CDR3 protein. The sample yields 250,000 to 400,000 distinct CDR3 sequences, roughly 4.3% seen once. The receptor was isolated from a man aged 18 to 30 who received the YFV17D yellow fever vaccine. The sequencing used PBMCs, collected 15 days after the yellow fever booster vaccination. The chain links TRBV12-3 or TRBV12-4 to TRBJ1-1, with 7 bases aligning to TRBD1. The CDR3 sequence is CASSYSDRRTEAFF. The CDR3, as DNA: TGTGCCAGCAGCTACTCGGACAGGCGGACTGAAGCTTTCTTT.